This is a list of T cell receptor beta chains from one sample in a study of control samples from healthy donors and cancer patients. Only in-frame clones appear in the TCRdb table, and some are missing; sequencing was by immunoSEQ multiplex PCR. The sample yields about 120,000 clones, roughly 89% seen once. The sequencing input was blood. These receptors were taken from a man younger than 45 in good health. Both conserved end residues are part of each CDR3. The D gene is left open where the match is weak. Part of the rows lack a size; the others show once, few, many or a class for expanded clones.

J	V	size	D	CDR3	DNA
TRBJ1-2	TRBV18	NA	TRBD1	CASSPGSTGVDGYTF	TGTGCCAGCTCACCGGGATCAACAGGGGTCGATGGCTACACCTTC
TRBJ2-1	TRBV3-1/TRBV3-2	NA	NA	CASSQKFHEQFF	TGTGCCAGCAGCCAAAAGTTTCATGAGCAGTTCTTC
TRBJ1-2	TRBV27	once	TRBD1	CASSQTGGSNYGYTF	TGTGCCAGCAGTCAGACAGGGGGCTCAAACTATGGCTACACCTTC
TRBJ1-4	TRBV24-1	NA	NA	CATSDSHGQTNEKLFF	TGTGCCACCAGTGATTCCCACGGACAGACAAATGAAAAACTGTTTTTT
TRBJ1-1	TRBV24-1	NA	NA	CATSDLRGGAFF	TGTGCCACCAGTGATTTGCGAGGGGGTGCTTTCTTT
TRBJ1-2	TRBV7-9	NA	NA	CASSRHWDGYTF	TGTGCCAGCAGCCGCCACTGGGACGGCTACACCTTC
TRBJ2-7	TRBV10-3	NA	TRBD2	CAISGSGLAGGNEQYF	TGTGCCATCAGTGGGTCTGGACTAGCGGGTGGTAACGAGCAGTACTTC
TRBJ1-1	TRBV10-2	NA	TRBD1	CATLDRLNTEAFF	TGCGCCACCCTGGACAGGTTGAACACTGAAGCTTTCTTT
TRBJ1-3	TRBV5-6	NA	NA	CASSDGLSGNTIYF	TGTGCCAGCAGCGACGGCCTCTCTGGAAACACCATATATTTT
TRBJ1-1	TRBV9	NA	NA	CASSVTSNTEAFF	TGTGCCAGCAGCGTCACCTCGAACACTGAAGCTTTCTTT
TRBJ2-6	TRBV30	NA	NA	CAWTEGYHSSGANVLTF	TGTGCCTGGACTGAGGGTTACCACTCCTCTGGGGCCAACGTCCTGACTTTC
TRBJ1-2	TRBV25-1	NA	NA	CASRDGERIFYGYTF	TGTGCCAGCAGGGATGGGGAGCGGATCTTCTATGGCTACACCTTC
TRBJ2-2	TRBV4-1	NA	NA	CASSQDPGPPNTGELFF	TGCGCCAGCAGCCAAGATCCAGGGCCTCCGAACACCGGGGAGCTGTTTTTT
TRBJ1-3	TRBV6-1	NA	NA	CASTRGENTIYF	TGTGCCAGCACTAGGGGGGAAAACACCATATATTTT
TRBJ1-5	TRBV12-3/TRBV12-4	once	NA	CASLQGWGQPQHF	TGTGCCAGCCTACAGGGTTGGGGTCAGCCCCAGCATTTT
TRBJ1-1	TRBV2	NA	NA	CASSVGLVAAFF	TGTGCCAGCAGTGTCGGACTCGTGGCAGCTTTCTTT
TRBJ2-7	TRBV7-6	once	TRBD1	CASSQGQGFSYEQYF	TGTGCCAGCAGCCAGGGACAGGGGTTCTCCTACGAGCAGTACTTC
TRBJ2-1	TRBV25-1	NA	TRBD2	CASSAGLARGEQFF	TGTGCCAGCAGTGCCGGACTAGCAAGGGGTGAGCAGTTCTTC
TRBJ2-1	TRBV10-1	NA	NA	CASSLDQSSYNEQFF	TGCGCCAGCAGTCTGGACCAAAGCTCCTACAATGAGCAGTTCTTC
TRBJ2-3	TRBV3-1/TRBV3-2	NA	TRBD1	CASSQDPGGAGTDTQYF	TGTGCCAGCAGCCAAGATCCAGGGGGCGCGGGCACAGATACGCAGTATTTT